These 5 T cell receptor beta chains originate from one sample sequenced in a study of graft-versus-host responses after intestinal transplantation. The assay was immunoSEQ multiplex PCR, and TCRdb's table has in-frame clones only and misses some. The sample carries about 98,000 clones, about 84% recorded once. This material consisted of PBMCs, taken 255 days after intestinal transplant. The source of these receptors is a human patient who received an intestinal transplant, so some T cells may come from the graft donor.

The chain employs TRBV5-1 and TRBJ1-2; D unclear. The V gene's germline CDR1 is SGHRS and CDR2 YFSETQ. V was trimmed by 3 bases and J by 1 base, leaving 13 bases between them. The CDR3 contains 15 residues. This CDR3 is CASSWGRTDNYGYTF. CDR3 coding DNA: TGCGCCAGCAGCTGGGGTCGGACGGATAACTATGGCTACACCTTC.

The chain couples TRBV9 to TRBJ2-5; no reliable D call. The CDR3 totals 13 residues. V lost 0 bases, J lost 2 bases, and 5 bases lay in between. CDR1 and CDR2 (germline): SGDLS, YYNGEE. CDR3 coding DNA: TGTGCCAGCAGCGTAGCTTTACAAGAGACCCAGTACTTC. It translates to CASSVALQETQYF.

The chain is built from TRBV29-1 and TRBJ2-5; 9 nucleotides match TRBD2. This CDR3 is 14 amino acids long. From germline, CDR1 is SQVTM and CDR2 ANQGSEA. V was pared by 3 bases and J by 3 bases, with 5 bases of the junction left unmatched. The DNA for the CDR3 is TGCAGCGTTGATGGGACTAGCCAGAAAGAGACCCAGTACTTC. Protein sequence: CSVDGTSQKETQYF.

The J gene is TRBJ2-6, the V gene TRBV5-1, with D tentatively TRBD2 (5 bases). V was pared by 7 bases and J by 2 bases, with 10 bases between. From germline, CDR1 is SGHRS and CDR2 YFSETQ. The CDR3 covers 14 residues. CDR3 DNA sequence: TGCGCCAGCGGCGAGGGTACTGGGGCCAACGTCCTGACTTTC. Amino acids: CASGEGTGANVLTF.

V is TRBV19 and J is TRBJ1-1, with D perhaps matching TRBD1 (5 bases). The V end was cut by 3 bases, the J end by 4 bases, with 9 bases between. The germline V gene encodes CDR1 LNHDA and CDR2 SQIVND (reference sequence). The CDR3 sequence is 13 residues long. The CDR3 spells CASSMSGGTEAFF. The CDR3 DNA sequence: TGTGCCAGTAGTATGAGCGGGGGCACTGAAGCTTTCTTT. Filled out from reference TRBV19 and TRBJ1-1, the complete variable domain reads DGGITQSPKYLFRKEGQNVTLSCEQNLNHDAMYWYRQDPGQGLRLIYYSQIVNDFQKGDIAEGYSVSREKKESFPLTVTSAQKNPTAFYLCASSMSGGTEAFFGQGTRLTVV.